The sequence of this T cell receptor beta chain was determined in a study of blood T cell repertoires in COVID-19. Across the whole study: COVID-19 samples collected from the United States, Italy and Spain covered acute and convalescent phases. PBMCs, B-cell-depleted T cells, or T cells were the source of the cDNA or gDNA that made up the material.

Followed over time, Seattle patients had been enrolled while infection was active. Worth noting for this clone: Other DNA sequences in this sample translate to the same CDR3.

Original methodology: Amplification from reference gene primers served as the basis for estimated nucleated cell counts. Repertoires were generated with immunoSEQ multiplex PCR, while TCRdb's copy carries only in-frame clones and drops some. V, J and clone size are those of that table, while D and trimming were read from the DNA. The table shows more than 350,000 clones, with more than 80% occurring only once. V was trimmed by 6 bases and J by 0 bases, leaving 8 bases between them. Germline V lookup: CDR1 MNHEY, CDR2 SVGAGI. The length of the CDR3 is 13 residues. The chain carries TRBV6-5 and TRBJ1-1; D not certain. The source is a woman in her thirties with COVID-19, enrolled during active disease. Sequenced material: peripheral blood. CDR3 coding DNA: TGTGCCAGCAGGTTACAGCTGAACACTGAAGCTTTCTTT. Encoded protein: CASRLQLNTEAFF.